The subject of this entry is one T cell receptor beta chain. Its antigen is undetermined. Vbeta (60) and Jbeta (13) primers were used in the PCR. TCRdb's copy holds only in-frame clones and misses some; the assay was immunoSEQ multiplex PCR. The record lists roughly 120,000 clones, of which the ten most abundant hold over 2%. This sample stems from a study of cytomegalovirus exposure and HLA in healthy donors. Study-level findings and limits: Because they were indistinguishable, some V segments, including TRBV6-2 and TRBV6-3, were excluded.

The germline V and J ends were trimmed by 6 bases and 2 bases, with 14 bases remaining between them. In germline, CDR1 is SGHDT, CDR2 YYEEEE. The CDR3 sequence is 14 residues long. The source is a middle-aged man in good health and CMV-seronegative. V usage is TRBV5-6 and J usage is TRBJ1-2; D is unresolved. The sequenced material came from PBMCs. CDR3 loop: CASTLREQNYGYTF. DNA for the CDR3: TGTGCCAGCACCCTGAGGGAGCAGAACTATGGCTACACCTTC.